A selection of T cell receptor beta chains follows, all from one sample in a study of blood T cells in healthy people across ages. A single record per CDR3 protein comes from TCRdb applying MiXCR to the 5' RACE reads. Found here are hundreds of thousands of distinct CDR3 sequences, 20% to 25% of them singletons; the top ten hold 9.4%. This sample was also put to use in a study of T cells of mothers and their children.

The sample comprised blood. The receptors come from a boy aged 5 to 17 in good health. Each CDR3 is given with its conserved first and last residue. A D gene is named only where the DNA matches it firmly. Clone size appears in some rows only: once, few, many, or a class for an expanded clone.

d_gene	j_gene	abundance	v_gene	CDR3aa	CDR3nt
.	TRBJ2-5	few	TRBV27	CASSSLATSGTQYF	TGTGCCAGCAGTTCCCTAGCGACTTCGGGGACCCAGTACTTC
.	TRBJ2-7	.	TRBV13	CASSNREQSLSYEQYF	TGTGCCAGCAGCAATAGGGAGCAGTCGCTTTCGTACGAGCAGTACTTC
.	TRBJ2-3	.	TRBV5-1	CASSPGDTIFTDTQYF	TGCGCCAGCAGCCCTGGGGACACAATTTTTACAGATACGCAGTATTTT
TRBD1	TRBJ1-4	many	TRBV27	CASSEGGEKLFF	TGTGCCAGTTCTGAAGGGGGCGAAAAACTGTTTTTT
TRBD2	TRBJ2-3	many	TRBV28	CASSLTAGGTDTQYF	TGTGCCAGCAGTTTAACGGCGGGAGGCACAGATACGCAGTATTTT
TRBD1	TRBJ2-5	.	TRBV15	CATSRSGQRETQYF	TGTGCCACCAGCAGATCGGGACAGAGAGAGACCCAGTACTTC
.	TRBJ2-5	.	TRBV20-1	CSAPGSHETQYF	TGCAGTGCGCCCGGGAGTCACGAGACCCAGTACTTC
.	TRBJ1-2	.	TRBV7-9	CASSIDWGTPHYGYTF	TGTGCCAGCAGCATCGACTGGGGGACCCCGCACTATGGCTACACCTTC
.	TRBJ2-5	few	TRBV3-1	CASSLLGDSQETQYF	TGTGCCAGCAGCCTCCTGGGGGATTCCCAAGAGACCCAGTACTTC
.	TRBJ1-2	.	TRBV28	CASSLEIWGGYTF	TGTGCCAGCAGTTTAGAGATATGGGGTGGCTACACCTTC
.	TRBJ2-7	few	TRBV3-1	CASSQVVDFSYEQYF	TGTGCCAGCAGCCAAGTAGTGGACTTTTCCTACGAGCAGTACTTC
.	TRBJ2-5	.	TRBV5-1	CASSFSGADQGTQYF	TGCGCCAGCAGCTTTTCCGGGGCCGATCAAGGGACCCAGTACTTC
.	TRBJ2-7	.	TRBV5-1	CASQGTASYEQYF	TGCGCCAGCCAGGGAACAGCCTCCTACGAGCAGTACTTC
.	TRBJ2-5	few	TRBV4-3	CASSQDLGGTMRETQYF	TGCGCCAGCAGCCAAGATCTTGGGGGGACGATGAGGGAGACCCAGTACTTC
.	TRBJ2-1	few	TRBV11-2	CASSFKNEQFF	TGTGCCAGCAGCTTTAAGAATGAGCAGTTCTTC
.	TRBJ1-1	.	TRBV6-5	CASSPEMNTEAFF	TGTGCCAGCAGTCCGGAAATGAACACTGAAGCTTTCTTT
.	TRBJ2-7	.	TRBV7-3	CASSSRDGFYEQYF	TGTGCCAGCAGCTCTCGGGACGGATTTTACGAGCAGTACTTC
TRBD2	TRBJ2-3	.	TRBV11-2	CASSLERESRPYTDTQYF	TGTGCCAGCAGCTTGGAGCGGGAGAGTCGTCCTTACACAGATACGCAGTATTTT
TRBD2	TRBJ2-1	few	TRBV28	CASSLGTMNEQFF	TGTGCCAGCAGTCTCGGGACTATGAATGAGCAGTTCTTC
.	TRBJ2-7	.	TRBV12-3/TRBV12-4	CASSIVSYEQYF	TGTGCCAGCAGTATAGTATCCTACGAGCAGTACTTC
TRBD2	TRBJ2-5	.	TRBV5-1	CASSLSPGAGDQETQYF	TGCGCCAGCAGCTTGTCCCCAGGAGCGGGGGACCAAGAGACCCAGTACTTC
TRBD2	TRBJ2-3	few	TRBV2	CASRETSGRHTQYF	TGTGCCAGCAGGGAGACTAGCGGGCGCCATACGCAGTATTTT
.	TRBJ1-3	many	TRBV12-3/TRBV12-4	CASSLGSSGNTIYF	TGTGCCAGCAGTTTGGGAAGCTCTGGAAACACCATATATTTT
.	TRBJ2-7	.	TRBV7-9	CASSQTAGVLYEQYF	TGTGCCAGCAGCCAAACAGCGGGCGTCCTCTACGAGCAGTACTTC
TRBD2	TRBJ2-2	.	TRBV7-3	CASSLGLAENTGELFF	TGTGCCAGCAGCCTAGGACTAGCGGAGAACACCGGGGAGCTGTTTTTT
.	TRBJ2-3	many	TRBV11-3	CASSFRTDTQYF	TGTGCCAGCAGCTTCCGCACAGATACGCAGTATTTT
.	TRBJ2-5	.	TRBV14	CASSQLGKETQYF	TGTGCCAGCAGCCAACTAGGAAAAGAGACCCAGTACTTC
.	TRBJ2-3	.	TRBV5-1	CASSLEGRELSTDTQYF	TGCGCCAGCAGCTTGGAGGGACGGGAACTTTCCACAGATACGCAGTATTTT
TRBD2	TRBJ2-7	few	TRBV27	CASSWTSGPYEQYF	TGTGCCAGCAGCTGGACTAGCGGACCCTACGAGCAGTACTTC
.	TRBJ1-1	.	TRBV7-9	CASSSAGRVWDTEAFF	TGTGCCAGCAGCTCGGCGGGGCGCGTGTGGGACACTGAAGCTTTCTTT
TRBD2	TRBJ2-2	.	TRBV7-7	CASSLAGTAAAGELFF	TGTGCTAGCAGCTTAGCGGGAACAGCCGCGGCCGGGGAGCTGTTTTTT
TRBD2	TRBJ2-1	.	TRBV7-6	CASSLTPRLAGGVEQFF	TGTGCCAGCAGCTTAACCCCCAGATTAGCGGGGGGGGTTGAGCAGTTCTTC
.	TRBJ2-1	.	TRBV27	CASSLTRINEQFF	TGTGCCAGCAGTTTAACGCGGATAAATGAGCAGTTCTTC
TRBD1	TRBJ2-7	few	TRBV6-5	CASRTGWAYEQYF	TGTGCCAGCAGGACAGGGTGGGCCTACGAGCAGTACTTC
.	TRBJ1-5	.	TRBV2	CASSETESSLNQPQHF	TGTGCCAGCAGTGAAACAGAGAGTTCCCTCAATCAGCCCCAGCATTTT
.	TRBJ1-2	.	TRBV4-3	CASSPRKGALDGYTF	TGCGCCAGCAGCCCACGTAAAGGGGCCCTTGATGGCTACACCTTC
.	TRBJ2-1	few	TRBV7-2	CASSPRAGYNEQFF	TGTGCCAGCAGCCCCCGGGCTGGTTACAATGAGCAGTTCTTC
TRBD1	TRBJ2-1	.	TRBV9	CASSVTGGWREYNEQFF	TGTGCCAGCAGCGTAACAGGGGGCTGGCGGGAGTACAATGAGCAGTTCTTC
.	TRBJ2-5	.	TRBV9	CASSVGLARGPGEQYF	TGTGCCAGCAGCGTAGGGCTAGCGCGAGGGCCTGGTGAGCAGTACTTC
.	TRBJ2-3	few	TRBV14	CASSQGEQISTDTQYF	TGTGCCAGCAGCCAAGGCGAGCAAATTAGCACAGATACGCAGTATTTT
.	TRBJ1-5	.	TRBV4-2	CASSQGSAGATISNQPQHF	TGTGCCAGCAGCCAAGGCTCAGCGGGGGCGACTATTAGCAATCAGCCCCAGCATTTT
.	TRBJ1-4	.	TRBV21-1	CASSKDRTGSEKLFF	TGTGCCAGCAGCAAAGATAGGACAGGGAGTGAAAAACTGTTTTTT